This T cell receptor beta chain appears in the sequencing data of a study of graft-versus-host responses after intestinal transplantation (dated by TCRdb to the early 2020s). For the wider study: Multivisceral, liver-intestinal, or isolated intestinal transplants were received by the recipients. Rather than being sequenced by the commercial service, samples from a few later patients were sequenced in-house on an Illumina MiSeq and processed with MiXCR. Alloreactive clones were identified by sequencing pre-transplant mixed lymphocyte reaction products and comparing them with unstimulated pre-transplant donor and recipient T cells. After intestinal transplantation, graft-versus-host and host-versus-graft alloreactive T cell clones in the graft, circulation and bone marrow were tracked using bulk TCR-beta CDR3 sequencing. Donor T cell macrochimerism was defined as a peak of at least 4% donor T cells among recipient peripheral blood mononuclear cells. A cohort of 20 to 25 intestinal transplant recipients, including one retransplant, was enrolled, and 3 patients lacking pretransplant specimens were excluded. Anti-thymocyte globulin induction was given to all recipients, followed by maintenance tacrolimus and steroids for approximately 3 years. Study-wide findings and limitations: Peak levels of circulating GvH clones were associated with declines in HvG clones early after transplant. The conclusions were limited by the relatively low number and heterogeneity of the intestinal transplant patients. In the allografts of patients with donor T cell macrochimerism, GvH to HvG T cell clonal ratios were high. GvH clones were found in recipient bone marrow, and some of the GvH clones appeared earlier in ileal mucosa or blood, which is consistent with an intestinal mucosal origin.

Explained via the paper, the time point label denotes: cells obtained before transplantation from donor or recipient. CD3+CD4+ and CD3+CD8+ populations were FACS-sorted from unstimulated pre-transplant donor and recipient cells taken from spleen or lymph nodes. Comments on this clone: Its cognate antigen has yet to be identified. Qualities for individual bases were not recorded, and no much larger clone is one base off.

Relative to germline, V is missing 4 bases and J is missing 3 bases, with 9 bases of the junction outside any gene match. From a lookup of the germline V gene, CDR1 and CDR2 are SGDLS and YYNGEE. From cysteine to phenylalanine, the CDR3 is 16 amino acids long. The retained sequence is limited to the CDR3, 48 bases, with the frame set at the first base. The library was produced with the immunoSEQ multiplex PCR assay. For most patients, genomic DNA was isolated using the Qiagen DNeasy Blood and Tissue Kit and was shipped frozen to Adaptive Biotechnologies for TCR sequencing. For most patients, genomic DNA was subjected to high-throughput TCR-beta CDR3 sequencing by Adaptive Biotechnologies. Regarding the original processing steps: Adaptive's ImmunoSEQ software supplied the TCR sequencing data for 15 to 20 patients, while MiXCR and VDJtools were used to process a few other patients. CD4 versus CD8 sorting errors were corrected by removing sequences found in both subsets at a frequency ratio below 5:1. CDR3 nucleotide sequences shared between donor and recipient were removed because the origin of such sequences could not be assigned. To be classed as alloreactive, a clone needed at least 2-fold expansion over unstimulated cells and a minimum CFSE-low frequency of 0.002% (template counts) or 0.001% (read counts). Clones were considered mappable if detected in sequenced pre-transplant spleen, lymph node, or MLR CFSE-low populations of the donor or recipient. Cumulative frequency of alloreactive clones was calculated as a percentage of all sequences weighted by copy number. Not all clones reach the TCRdb copy of this immuneACCESS table, which keeps in-frame sequences only. Checked studies attribute under half of the gap to unresolved V genes and leave the rest unexplained. V, J and clone size reflect that table, while D and trimming were determined from the DNA. The sample has more than 90,000 clones on record, 85% to 95% of them singletons. The ten largest clonotypes hold around 1.2% of the sample.

The sequence derives from a human donor who was the organ donor for an intestinal transplant. The sample consisted of unstimulated CD8+ T cells sorted from spleen or lymph node cells, taken before transplant. The chain was built from TRBV9 and TRBJ2-7, with 11 middle bases fitting TRBD2. CDR3 protein: CASSTGLAARVYEQYF. The DNA is TGTGCCAGCAGCACGGGACTAGCGGCAAGGGTCTACGAGCAGTACTTC.